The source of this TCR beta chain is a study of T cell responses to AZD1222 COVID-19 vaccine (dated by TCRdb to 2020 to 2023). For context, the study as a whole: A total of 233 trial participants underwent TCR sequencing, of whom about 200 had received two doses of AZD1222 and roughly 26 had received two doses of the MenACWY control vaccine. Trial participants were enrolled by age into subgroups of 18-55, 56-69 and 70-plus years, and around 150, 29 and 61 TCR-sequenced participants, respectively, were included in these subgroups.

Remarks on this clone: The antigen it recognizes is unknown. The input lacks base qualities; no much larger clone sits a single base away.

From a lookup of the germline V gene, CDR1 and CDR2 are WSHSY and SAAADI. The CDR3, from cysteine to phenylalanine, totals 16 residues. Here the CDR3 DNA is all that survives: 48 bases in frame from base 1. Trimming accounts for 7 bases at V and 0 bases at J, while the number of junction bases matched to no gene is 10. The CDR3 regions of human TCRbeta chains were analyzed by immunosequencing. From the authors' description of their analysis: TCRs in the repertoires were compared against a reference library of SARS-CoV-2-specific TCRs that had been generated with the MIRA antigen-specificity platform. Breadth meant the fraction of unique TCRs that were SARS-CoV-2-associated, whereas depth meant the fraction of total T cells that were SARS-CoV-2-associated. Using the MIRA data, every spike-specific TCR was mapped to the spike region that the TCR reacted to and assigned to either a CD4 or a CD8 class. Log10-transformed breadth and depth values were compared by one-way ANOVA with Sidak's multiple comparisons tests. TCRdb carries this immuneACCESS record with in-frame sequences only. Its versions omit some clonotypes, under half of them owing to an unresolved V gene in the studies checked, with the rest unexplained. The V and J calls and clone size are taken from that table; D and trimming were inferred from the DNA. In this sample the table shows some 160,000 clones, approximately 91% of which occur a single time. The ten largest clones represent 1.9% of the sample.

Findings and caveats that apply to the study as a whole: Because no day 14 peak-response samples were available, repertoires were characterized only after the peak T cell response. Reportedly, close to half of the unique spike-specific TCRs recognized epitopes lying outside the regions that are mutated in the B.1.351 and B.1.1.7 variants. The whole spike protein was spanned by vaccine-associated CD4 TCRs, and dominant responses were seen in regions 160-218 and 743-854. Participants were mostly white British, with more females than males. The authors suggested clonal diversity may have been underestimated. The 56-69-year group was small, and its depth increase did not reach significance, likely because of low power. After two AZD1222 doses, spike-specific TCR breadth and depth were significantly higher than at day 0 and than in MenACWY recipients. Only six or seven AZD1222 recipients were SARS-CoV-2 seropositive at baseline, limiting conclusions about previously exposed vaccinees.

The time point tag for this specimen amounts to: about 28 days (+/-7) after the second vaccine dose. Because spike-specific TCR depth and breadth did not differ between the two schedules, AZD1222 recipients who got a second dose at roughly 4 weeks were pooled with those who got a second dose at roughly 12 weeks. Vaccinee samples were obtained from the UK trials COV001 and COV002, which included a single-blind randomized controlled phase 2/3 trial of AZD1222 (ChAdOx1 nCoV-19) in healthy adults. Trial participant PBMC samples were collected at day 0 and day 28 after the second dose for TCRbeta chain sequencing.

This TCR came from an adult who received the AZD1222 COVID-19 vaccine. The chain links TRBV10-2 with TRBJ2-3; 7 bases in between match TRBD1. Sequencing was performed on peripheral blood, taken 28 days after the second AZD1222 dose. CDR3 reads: CASNDFPGQSTDTQYF. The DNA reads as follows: TGCGCCAGCAATGACTTCCCGGGACAGAGCACAGATACGCAGTATTTT.